The T cell receptor beta chain described here comes from a study of T cells expressing NK-cell markers. As for the study in general: Cells sorted as CD3+CD56+NKG2C+, CD3+CD56+NKG2C- and CD3+CD56-NKG2C+ T cells supplied the TCR beta repertoires. The eight sequenced donors comprised seven who were HCMV-seropositive and one who was seronegative. Study observations and caveats: Researchers report these clonotypes also headed the CD3+CD56-NKG2C+ fraction in several donors.

On this clonotype itself: Its matching antigen is unknown.

The CDR3 length is 14 residues. Per the germline V gene, CDR1 is DFQATT and CDR2 is SNEGSKA (reference sequence). The TCR beta cDNA came from 5'RACE template switching with UMIs. TCRdb reanalyzed the 5' RACE reads, giving one entry per CDR3 protein sequence and no DNA. The repertoire table contains some 450,000 distinct CDR3 sequences. Specimen: blood T cells: a sorted CD56 or NKG2C T cell subset, CD4+ or CD8+ T cells, or bulk PBMC T cells (not recorded which). The sequence was collected from a woman aged 18-69 years in good health. The gene calls are TRBV20-1 and TRBJ1-5; the D call from TCRdb, TRBD1, cannot be confirmed without DNA. CDR3 loop: CSARGETGNQPQHF.